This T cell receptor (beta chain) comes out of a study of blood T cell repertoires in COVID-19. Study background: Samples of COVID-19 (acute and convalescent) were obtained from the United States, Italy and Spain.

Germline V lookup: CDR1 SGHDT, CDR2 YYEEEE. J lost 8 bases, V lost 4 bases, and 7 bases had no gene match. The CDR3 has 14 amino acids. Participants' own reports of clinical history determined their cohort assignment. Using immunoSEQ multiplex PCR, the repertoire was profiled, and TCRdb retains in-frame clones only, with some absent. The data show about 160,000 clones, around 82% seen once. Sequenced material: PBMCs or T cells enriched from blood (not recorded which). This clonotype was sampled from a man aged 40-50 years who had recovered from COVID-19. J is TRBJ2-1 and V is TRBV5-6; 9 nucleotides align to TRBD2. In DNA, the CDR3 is TGTGCCAGCAGCCGGTGGGCGGGGGGGTATGAGCAGTTCTTC. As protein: CASSRWAGGYEQFF. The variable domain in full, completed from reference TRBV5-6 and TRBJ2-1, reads DAGVTQSPTHLIKTRGQQVTLRCSPKSGHDTVSWYQQALGQGPQFIFQYYEEEERQRGNFPDRFSGHQFPNYSSELNVNALLLGDSALYLCASSRWAGGYEQFFGPGTRLTVL.